This is a list of T cell receptor beta chains from one sample in a study of cytomegalovirus exposure and HLA in healthy donors. Method: immunoSEQ multiplex PCR; TCRdb's copy keeps in-frame clones and lacks some. The data hold under 200,000 clones, with approximately 77% observed a single time. What was sequenced was PBMCs. The receptors were sampled from a male donor in good health and CMV-seronegative. Both conserved end residues are part of each CDR3. The D gene is left open where the match is weak.

TRBJ1-1,TRBD1,15,TRBV5-1,CASSLGQGAPTEAFF
TRBJ1-1,TRBD1,15,TRBV11-3,CASSLRTGADTEAFF
TRBJ2-1,TRBD2,16,TRBV27,CASSFDAGLAKNEQFF
TRBJ1-5,.,13,TRBV27,CASSLLSGQPQHF
TRBJ2-5,TRBD2,14,TRBV6-5,CASSSGGAMGTQYF
TRBJ2-2,TRBD2,17,TRBV7-9,CASSLGGLAGSPGELFF
TRBJ2-7,.,17,TRBV13,CASSSNGIIPQTYEQYF
TRBJ2-5,TRBD2,13,TRBV15,CATSRAGGETQYF
TRBJ1-4,.,16,TRBV11-2,CASSLRLSATNEKLFF
TRBJ1-2,.,12,TRBV7-9,CASSASTDGYTF
TRBJ2-5,.,15,TRBV4-2,CASSQEKSSGETQYF
TRBJ1-2,TRBD1,16,TRBV2,CASPDEHQGVNYGYTF
TRBJ2-7,TRBD2,19,TRBV28,CASSYAGGTSGRMVYEQYF
TRBJ1-4,.,16,TRBV7-9,CSSSPGAGGTNEKLFF
TRBJ1-4,.,13,TRBV9,CASGGGVHEKLFF
TRBJ2-2,.,14,TRBV10-2,CASSELGRTGELFF
TRBJ2-1,.,15,TRBV5-5,CASSLGGDSFNEQFF
TRBJ2-5,.,17,TRBV5-1,CASSLGTPWVAGETQYF
TRBJ2-5,.,14,TRBV7-9,CASSQRAIAETQYF
TRBJ2-7,TRBD1,16,TRBV27,CASSLGGGFSSYEQYF
TRBJ2-5,TRBD1,15,TRBV2,CASSEAGTGVETQYF
TRBJ1-5,TRBD1,14,TRBV30,CAWTRDSRRGPQHF
TRBJ1-5,.,13,TRBV6-5,CASSNTHYQPQHF
TRBJ2-5,TRBD2,15,TRBV5-1,CASLESSGRQETQYF
TRBJ1-4,TRBD1,16,TRBV18,CASSPPKGTGDEKLFF
TRBJ2-6,.,17,TRBV7-9,CASSLGVSSSGANVLTF
TRBJ1-1,TRBD1,14,TRBV29-1,CSVLNRTGGGEAFF
TRBJ2-2,.,14,TRBV13,CASSQQGGHGELFF
TRBJ2-1,TRBD2,17,TRBV18,CASSSTAGGPPYNEQFF
TRBJ1-2,TRBD1,12,TRBV30,CAWGRDSNGYTF
TRBJ2-7,.,15,TRBV11-2,CASSLEARPSYEQYF
TRBJ2-2,.,14,TRBV7-3,CASSFGGRTGELFF
TRBJ2-3,.,14,TRBV30,CAWSRGESVDTQYF
TRBJ2-3,.,13,TRBV9,CASSVDGAARQYF
TRBJ2-1,.,13,TRBV7-6,CASSSRWSYEQFF
TRBJ2-6,.,16,TRBV27,CASSSFQASGANVLTF
TRBJ2-1,TRBD2,14,TRBV30,CAWIPGGRRGEQFF
TRBJ2-5,.,14,TRBV6-5,CASSYPTGMETQYF
TRBJ2-5,TRBD1,15,TRBV2,CASNLDRGRWETQYF
TRBJ1-1,TRBD1,14,TRBV7-9,CASSGEGQGTEAFF
TRBJ1-1,.,14,TRBV10-3,CAISPETENTEAFF
TRBJ1-1,.,15,TRBV28,CASSTLQGISTEAFF
TRBJ1-5,TRBD1,13,TRBV6-5,CASSGQGSITQHF
TRBJ1-1,.,14,TRBV19,CASSISDMSTEAFF
TRBJ2-2,TRBD2,15,TRBV2,CASQGLSGTSGELFF
TRBJ2-1,TRBD2,18,TRBV7-9,CSSSLEVRASGSMYEQFF
TRBJ2-7,.,14,TRBV11-2,CASSLERASYEQYF
TRBJ1-2,.,12,TRBV5-4,CASSLYRGSYTF
TRBJ1-4,.,14,TRBV18,CASSHDRPPEKLFF
TRBJ2-1,TRBD2,14,TRBV9,CASSGVAGVNEQFF
TRBJ2-7,TRBD1,14,TRBV9,CASSPGQGPYEQYF
TRBJ2-7,TRBD2,18,TRBV5-1,CASSLDTMTSPHNYEQYF
TRBJ2-3,.,15,TRBV7-6,CASSPGLATTDTQYF